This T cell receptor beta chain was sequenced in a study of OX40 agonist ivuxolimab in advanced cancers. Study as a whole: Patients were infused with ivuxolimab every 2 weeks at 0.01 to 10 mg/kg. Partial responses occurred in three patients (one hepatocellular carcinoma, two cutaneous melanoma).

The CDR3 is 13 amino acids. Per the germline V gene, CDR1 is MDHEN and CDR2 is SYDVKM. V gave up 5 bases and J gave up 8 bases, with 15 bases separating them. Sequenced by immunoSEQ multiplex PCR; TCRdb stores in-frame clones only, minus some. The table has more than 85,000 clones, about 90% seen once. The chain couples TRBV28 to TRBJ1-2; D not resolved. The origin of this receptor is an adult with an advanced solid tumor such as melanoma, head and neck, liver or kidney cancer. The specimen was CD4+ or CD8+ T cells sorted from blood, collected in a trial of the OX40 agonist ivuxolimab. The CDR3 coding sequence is TGTGCCAGCAGTGGGGTGGTGCGGGGAGGCTACACCTTC. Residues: CASSGVVRGGYTF.